Sequencing of this TCR beta chain was carried out in a study of early T cells in non-severe SARS-CoV-2 infection. Turning to the study itself: Chains were not paired, and sequencing was done on bulk RNA from unsorted whole blood.

Trimming removed 6 bases from V and 4 bases from J; junction bases left unmatched: 5. This CDR3 has 13 residues. Germline loops: CDR1 SQVTM, CDR2 ANQGSEA. Unique molecular identifiers tagged individual cDNA molecules. TCRdb passed the 5' RACE reads through MiXCR, listing each CDR3 protein once. The table records approximately 62,000 distinct CDR3 sequences, 9.5% to 15% of them present only once. This clonotype was detected a few times. As yet, its antigen is unknown. General observations from the study: VDJdb-based matching was biased toward anti-spike CD8 responses and missed private and CD4 specificities.

The chain employs TRBV29-1 and TRBJ2-5, with 10 positions matching TRBD1. The sample comprised whole blood. This clonotype originated in an adult who was a healthcare worker with PCR-confirmed SARS-CoV-2 infection or an uninfected control (not recorded which). The CDR3 DNA sequence: TGCAGCGTCAGACAGGGGGCAGGAGAGACCCAGTACTTC. Translating it yields CSVRQGAGETQYF.